The clone carrying this T cell receptor beta chain was counted ten times or more. The data were taken from a study of T cells in Graves' hyperthyroidism and ophthalmopathy. About the research overall: Peripheral blood was acquired at first diagnosis, ahead of any therapy whatsoever.

From RNA transcripts, TCR beta CDR3 regions were amplified. When the TCR CDR3 underwent first-round RT-PCR, the HTBI primer set was used. Via MiXCR, TCRdb re-called the multiplex PCR reads, giving one row per CDR3 protein. The sample has 200,000 to 250,000 distinct CDR3 sequences, over 20% seen once. The sequencing input was blood. This clonotype originated in a woman between 40 and 50 years old with Graves' ophthalmopathy.

For the CDR3, the DNA is TGTGCCAGCTCAAGGGGAACTAGCGGGACCCAAGAGACCCAGTACTTC. It specifies CASSRGTSGTQETQYF. The chain links TRBV7-9 to TRBJ2-5; 10 nucleotides match TRBD2. The V gene end was trimmed by 8 bases and the J gene end by 1 base; junction bases not matched to a gene: 10. There are 16 residues in the CDR3. CDR1 is SEHNR and CDR2 is FQNEAQ in the germline V gene (reference sequence).